This T cell receptor beta chain was documented in a study of immune evolution from preneoplasia to lung adenocarcinoma. Study observations and caveats: Normal lung had the highest top T cell clone frequencies. Later-stage lesions seemingly showed higher T cell density and diversity than normal lung.

Patient tissue came from resections in Japan or China, 2014–2017. Two lung cancer pathologists independently confirmed each histologic diagnosis. Produced via immunoSEQ multiplex PCR; TCRdb's table is partial and in-frame only. The data hold about 3,400 clones, with approximately 80% observed a single time. A remark on this clone: Its cognate antigen is unknown. Other DNA sequences in this sample translate to the same CDR3.

The sequence derives from a person aged 70 to 85 with lung adenocarcinoma. The sample taken for sequencing was FFPE lung adenocarcinoma in situ tissue.

The CDR3 loop is CASSLRYEQYF. The CDR3 coding sequence is TGTGCCAGCAGTTTACGCTACGAGCAGTACTTC. The chain has TRBV28 and TRBJ2-7; no reliable D call. Germline V gene sequence: CDR1 MDHEN, CDR2 SYDVKM. The V end lost 2 bases, the J end lost 3 bases, and 2 bases lay between the germline ends. CDR3 length: 11 amino acids.